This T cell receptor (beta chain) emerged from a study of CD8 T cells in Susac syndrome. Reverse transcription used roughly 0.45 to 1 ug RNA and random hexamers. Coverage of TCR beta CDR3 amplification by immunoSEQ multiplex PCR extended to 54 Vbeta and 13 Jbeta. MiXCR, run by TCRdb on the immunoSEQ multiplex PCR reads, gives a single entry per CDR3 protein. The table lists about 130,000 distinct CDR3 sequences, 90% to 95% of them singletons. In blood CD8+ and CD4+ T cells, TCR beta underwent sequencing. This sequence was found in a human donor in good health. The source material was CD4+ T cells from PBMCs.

The DNA of the CDR3 is TGCAGTGCCCAGGATACTAGCGGGAGTCTCCATTCCTACGAGCAGTACTTC. Protein: CSAQDTSGSLHSYEQYF. The V and J genes are TRBV20-1 and TRBJ2-7; 11 nucleotides align to TRBD2. Germline loops: CDR1 DFQATT, CDR2 SNEGSKA (reference sequence). V lost 6 bases and J lost 1; bases outside the gene matches: 14. The CDR3 is made up of 17 amino acids.